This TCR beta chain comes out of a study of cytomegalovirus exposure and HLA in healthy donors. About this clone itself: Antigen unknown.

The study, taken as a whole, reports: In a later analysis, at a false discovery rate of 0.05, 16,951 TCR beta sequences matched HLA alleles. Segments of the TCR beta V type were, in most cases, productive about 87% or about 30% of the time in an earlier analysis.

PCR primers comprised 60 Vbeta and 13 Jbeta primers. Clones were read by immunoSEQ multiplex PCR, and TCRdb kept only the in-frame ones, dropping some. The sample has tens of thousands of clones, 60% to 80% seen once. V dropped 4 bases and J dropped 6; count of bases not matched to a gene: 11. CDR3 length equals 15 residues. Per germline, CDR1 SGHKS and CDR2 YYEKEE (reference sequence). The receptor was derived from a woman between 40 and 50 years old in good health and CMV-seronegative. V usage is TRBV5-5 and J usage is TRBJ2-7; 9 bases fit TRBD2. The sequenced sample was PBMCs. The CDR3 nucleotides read TGTGCCAGCAGCCCATCGGGTAGCGGGAGATTCGAGCAGTACTTC. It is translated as CASSPSGSGRFEQYF.